This T cell receptor (beta chain) was captured in a study of post-analysis software for immune sequencing data. Study outcomes and limitations: Elevated frequency relative to controls characterized 4 or 5 TRBV segments in patients, TRBV5-6, TRBV5-1 and TRBV20-1 among them. Samples made in the same batch grouped tightly together by F measure.

CDR3 size: 13 residues. V gave up 6 bases and J gave up 7 bases; unmatched junction bases: 7. Prepared TCR beta cDNA libraries contained unique molecular identifiers. TCRdb ran MiXCR on the PCR reads and lists one entry per CDR3 protein. The sample includes approximately 440,000 distinct CDR3 sequences, roughly 45% of them seen just once. Details on this clonotype: What it recognizes is unknown.

The chain is built from TRBV12-3 or TRBV12-4 and TRBJ2-5, with 8 bases that match TRBD1. The receptor comes from a girl aged 10 to 17 with multiple sclerosis. Sequencing was performed on blood. CDR3 protein: CASRSGQDVTQYF. CDR3 sequence (DNA): TGTGCCAGCAGGTCGGGACAGGACGTGACCCAGTACTTC.